The entry that follows covers one TCR beta chain sequence. This record belongs to a study of cytomegalovirus exposure and HLA in healthy donors. Primers included in the PCR were 60 Vbeta and 13 Jbeta primers. Clones were read by immunoSEQ multiplex PCR, and TCRdb kept only the in-frame ones, dropping some. The profile covers about 100,000 clones, with around 76% appearing a single time and around 3.8% taken by the ten largest. V lost 1 base and J lost 4, with 11 bases in between. CDR3 length: 14 amino acids. Germline assignment: CDR1 GTSNPN and CDR2 SVGIG (reference sequence). The chain is built from TRBV30 and TRBJ1-5; D possibly corresponds to TRBD1 (5 bases). Sequenced material: PBMCs. The TCR originated in a woman in her 50s in good health and CMV-seropositive. DNA for the CDR3: TGTGCCTGGAGTGCCTTGACAGATAATCAGCCCCAGCATTTT. Its protein product is CAWSALTDNQPQHF.